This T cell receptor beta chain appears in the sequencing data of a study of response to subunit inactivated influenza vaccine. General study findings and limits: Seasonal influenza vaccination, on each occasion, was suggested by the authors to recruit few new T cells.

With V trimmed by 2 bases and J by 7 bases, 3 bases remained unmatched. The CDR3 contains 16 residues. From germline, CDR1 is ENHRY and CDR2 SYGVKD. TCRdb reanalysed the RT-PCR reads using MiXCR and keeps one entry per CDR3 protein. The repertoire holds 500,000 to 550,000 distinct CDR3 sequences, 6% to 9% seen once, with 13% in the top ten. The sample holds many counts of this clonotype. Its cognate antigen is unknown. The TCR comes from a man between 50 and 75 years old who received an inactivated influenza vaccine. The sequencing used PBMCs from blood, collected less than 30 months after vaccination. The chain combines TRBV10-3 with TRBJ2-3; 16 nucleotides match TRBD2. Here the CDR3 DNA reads TGTGCCATCAGTGAGCCGGGACTAGCGGGGGGGTATACGCAGTATTTT. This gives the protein CAISEPGLAGGYTQYF.